The 18 T cell receptor beta chains below come from one sample, sequenced in a study of T cell responses to AZD1222 COVID-19 vaccine. Produced via immunoSEQ multiplex PCR; TCRdb's table is partial and in-frame only. The table has about 93,000 clones, 86% seen once; the top ten hold roughly 6%. The input for sequencing was peripheral blood, taken on day 0 of AZD1222 vaccination. The receptor source for this set is an adult in good health.

The chain links TRBV24-1 to TRBJ2-1; no definite D call. The V gene lost 3 bases and the J gene lost 7 bases, with 6 bases spanning the gap. There are 12 residues in the CDR3. CDR1 and CDR2 from the germline V gene are KGHDR and SFDVKD. CDR3 region: CATSDVGNEQFF. The CDR3 nucleotides read TGTGCCACCAGTGATGTGGGGAATGAGCAGTTCTTC.

The chain combines TRBV2 with TRBJ1-2; unclear D gene. This CDR3 comprises 14 residues. Trimming took 7 bases from V and 8 from J, leaving 20 bases between them. Germline V gene lookup returns CDR1 SNHLY and CDR2 FYNNEI. The CDR3 nucleotides are TGTGCCAGCACCCCAAGGGCTGGGTTGTCGGGCTACACCTTC. Amino acids: CASTPRAGLSGYTF.

CDR3 nucleotide sequence: TGTGCCTGGAGTGTTGCCAGGAGCTCTGGAAACACCATATATTTT. The encoded protein is CAWSVARSSGNTIYF. V gene TRBV30 combines with J gene TRBJ1-3; no reliable D call. Germline V gives CDR1 GTSNPN, CDR2 SVGIG (reference sequence). This CDR3 is built from 15 residues. Trimming shortened V by 0 bases and J by 0 bases, and 9 bases separated the two germline ends.

The rearrangement uses TRBV7-2 and TRBJ2-1, with 8 bases aligning to TRBD2. The CDR3 runs to 15 residues. The V gene end was trimmed by 2 bases and the J gene end by 5 bases; junction bases not matched to a gene: 5. Germline V lookup: CDR1 SGHTA, CDR2 FQGNSA. In DNA, the CDR3 is TGTGCCAGCAGCTTATTCGGGGGGGCGCACAATGAGCAGTTCTTC. This sequence encodes CASSLFGGAHNEQFF.

Only one count was recorded for this clone. The V call is TRBV5-1, the J call TRBJ1-1; D not certain. The germline V gene has CDR1 SGHRS and CDR2 YFSETQ. V gave up 1 base and J gave up 0 bases, with 7 bases separating them. The CDR3 length is 14 residues. In nucleotides, the CDR3 is TGCGCCAGCAGCTTGCGGTGGATGAACACTGAAGCTTTCTTT. It specifies CASSLRWMNTEAFF.

This clone has just one count. The V gene is TRBV27, the J gene TRBJ1-1; TRBD1 is a possible D gene (5 bases). V gave up 8 bases and J gave up 3 bases, with 16 bases separating them. Germline CDR1 and CDR2: MNHEY and SMNVEV (reference sequence). CDR3 length: 14 amino acids. CDR3 bases: TGTGCCAGCCTTGTCGGGGCGGCGCACACTGAAGCTTTCTTT. It yields the protein CASLVGAAHTEAFF.

DNA of the CDR3: TGTGCCAGCACGGGACCGGTGAACACTGAAGCTTTCTTT. Protein sequence: CASTGPVNTEAFF. J is TRBJ1-1 and V is TRBV6-5, with D maybe TRBD1 (5 bases). Germline-derived CDR1 and CDR2 are MNHEY and SVGAGI. This CDR3 is built from 13 residues. Trimming shortened V by 7 bases and J by 0 bases, and 9 bases separated the two germline ends.

The gene calls are TRBV7-9 and TRBJ1-2; TRBD1 matches 8 bases. CDR3 size: 14 residues. Germline CDR1 reads SEHNR; CDR2 reads FQNEAQ (reference sequence). V was pared by 3 bases and J by 2 bases, with 2 bases of the junction left unmatched. The CDR3 coding sequence is TGTGCCAGCAGCTTGGGACAGGAAAACTATGGCTACACCTTC. This codes for CASSLGQENYGYTF.

This rearrangement joins TRBV19 to TRBJ1-1; the match to TRBD1 covers 7 bases. V was clipped by 7 bases and J by 4 bases; unmatched bases: 3. CDR1 LNHDA and CDR2 SQIVND come from the germline V gene (reference sequence). This CDR3 spans 12 amino acids. In nucleotides, the CDR3 is TGTGCCAGTATCCGGGACAGCACTGAAGCTTTCTTT. Translating it yields CASIRDSTEAFF.

The V and J genes are TRBV2 and TRBJ2-3; D gene ambiguous. The germline V gene has CDR1 SNHLY and CDR2 FYNNEI. V lost 5 bases and J 3 bases, leaving 9 bases between the germline ends. The CDR3 runs to 13 residues. This chain's CDR3 is CASSRLVTDTQYF. The CDR3 region has the DNA TGTGCCAGCAGTAGGTTAGTTACAGATACGCAGTATTTT.

The V call is TRBV6-5, the J call TRBJ1-5; the D gene is possibly TRBD1 (5 bases). CDR3 length equals 15 residues. V lost 6 bases and J lost 0, with 12 bases in between. Germline V lookup: CDR1 MNHEY, CDR2 SVGAGI. CDR3 in DNA: TGTGCCAGCAGCGTTGACAGAATTAGCAATCAGCCCCAGCATTTT. This sequence encodes CASSVDRISNQPQHF.

This clone was seen only once. The chain uses TRBV11-2 and TRBJ2-7, with D tentatively TRBD2 (5 bases). Trimming shortened V by 3 bases and J by 5 bases, and 17 bases separated the two germline ends. In germline, CDR1 is SGHAT, CDR2 FQNNGV. The CDR3 covers 15 residues. The CDR3 is CASSFQSGRGNEQYF. Here the CDR3 DNA reads TGTGCCAGCAGCTTCCAATCGGGGAGAGGGAACGAGCAGTACTTC.

This clone was seen only once. The gene calls are TRBV6-5 and TRBJ1-1, with D uncertain. Trimming pared 7 bases from V and 5 bases from J, leaving 17 bases between. Germline V gene data show CDR1 as MNHEY and CDR2 as SVGAGI. This CDR3 has 14 amino acids. The CDR3 coding sequence is TGTGCCAGCATTGCTAGGGAGGCCGGGACTGAAGCTTTCTTT. Amino acid sequence: CASIAREAGTEAFF.

V gene TRBV10-3 combines with J gene TRBJ1-2; D ambiguous. Germline V gives CDR1 ENHRY, CDR2 SYGVKD. The CDR3 runs to 16 residues. Trimming stripped 0 bases from V and 5 bases from J, with 16 bases between. The CDR3 DNA follows: TGTGCCATCAGTGAGTCGGGCGGAAATGGGGAATATGGCTACACCTTC. This translates into CAISESGGNGEYGYTF.

The chain links TRBV27 to TRBJ1-5, with D uncertain. Trimming removed 0 bases from V and 7 bases from J, with 10 bases in between. Germline V gene sequence: CDR1 MNHEY, CDR2 SMNVEV (reference sequence). This CDR3 region has 14 residues. DNA for the CDR3: TGTGCCAGCAGTTTATCTGGGGTTGGACAGCCCCAGCATTTT. Its translation: CASSLSGVGQPQHF.

The chain couples TRBV24-1 to TRBJ2-2; D call uncertain. CDR3 length: 13 residues. CDR1 and CDR2 from the germline V gene are KGHDR and SFDVKD. Trimming left V 4 bases short and J 3 bases short, with 5 bases between. The chain's CDR3 is CATSDRDTGELFF. In DNA form, the CDR3 reads TGTGCCACCAGTGACCGGGACACCGGGGAGCTGTTTTTT.

In its sample, this clone is medium-sized. CDR3: CASSHRTGAVGETQYF. The CDR3 DNA is TGTGCCAGCAGCCACCGGACAGGGGCAGTAGGAGAGACCCAGTACTTC. The chain has TRBV14 and TRBJ2-5, with TRBD1 matching over 9 bases. The trim removed 3 bases at V and 4 bases at J, leaving 9 bases unmatched. Germline lookup yields CDR1 SGHDN and CDR2 FVKESK. The CDR3 totals 16 residues.

This clone has only one observation. The chain recombines TRBV5-1 with TRBJ2-1; TRBD2 agrees at 11 bases. CDR1 and CDR2 from the germline V gene are SGHRS and YFSETQ. This CDR3 is 14 amino acids long. The V and J ends lost 4 bases and 5 bases, in that order; junction bases with no gene match: 2. This chain's CDR3 is CASSVSGRDNEQFF. CDR3 sequence (DNA): TGCGCCAGCAGCGTTAGCGGGAGGGACAATGAGCAGTTCTTC.